One and the same sample provided the 24 T cell receptor beta chains below, sequenced in a study of response to subunit inactivated influenza vaccine. In TCRdb, the RT-PCR reads were re-called with MiXCR into one record per CDR3 protein. The table includes 710,000 or so distinct CDR3 sequences, approximately 15% detected once. The material sequenced was PBMCs from blood, taken less than 13 days after vaccination. These receptors all come from a man between 50 and 59 years old who received an inactivated influenza vaccine.

J is TRBJ2-5 and V is TRBV7-7; D call uncertain. The V end was cut by 3 bases, the J end by 5 bases, with 10 bases between. This CDR3 spans 13 amino acids. The germline CDR1 and CDR2 sequences are SSHAT and FNYEAQ (reference sequence). CDR3 nucleotide sequence: TGTGCCAGCAGCTTCATGGCTTTGGAGACCCAGTACTTC. Its protein is CASSFMALETQYF.

The V gene is TRBV28, the J gene TRBJ2-3; D might be TRBD1 (6 bases). The CDR3 has 15 residues. V lost 6 bases and J lost 2, with 15 bases in between. Germline assignment: CDR1 MDHEN and CDR2 SYDVKM. CDR3 DNA: TGTGCCAGCAGAGATTCCGGGACATACACAGATACGCAGTATTTT. Amino acid sequence: CASRDSGTYTDTQYF.

This clonotype came up a few times. The chain links TRBV7-2 to TRBJ2-7; possibly TRBD1 for D (5 bases). V gave up 7 bases and J gave up 5 bases, with 21 bases separating them. CDR1 SGHTA and CDR2 FQGNSA come from the germline V gene. This CDR3 is built from 15 residues. CDR3 residues: CASTLYVQGRHEQYF. CDR3 in DNA: TGTGCCAGCACCCTGTATGTCCAGGGCCGGCACGAGCAGTACTTC.

The rearrangement links TRBV6-2 or TRBV6-3 to TRBJ2-7; possibly TRBD1 or TRBD2 for D (5 bases each). V lost 4 bases, J lost 6 bases, and 22 bases lay in between. The CDR3 has 16 residues. Germline V gene lookup returns CDR1 MNHEY and CDR2 SVGEGT. The CDR3 loop is CASSSARGSVRGEQYF. The CDR3 DNA is TGTGCCAGCAGTTCTGCGAGGGGCTCGGTAAGGGGCGAGCAGTACTTC.

This clonotype was seen a few times. The chain has TRBV12-5 and TRBJ2-5; 11 bases are shared with TRBD2. Trimming removed 0 bases from V and 2 bases from J; junction bases left unmatched: 2. Germline V lookup: CDR1 LGHNT, CDR2 FRNRAP. This CDR3 contains 16 residues. In DNA, the CDR3 is TGTGCTAGTGGTTTGGTACTAGCGGGGGAACAAGAGACCCAGTACTTC. This encodes CASGLVLAGEQETQYF.

The genes are TRBV20-1 and TRBJ1-5; no firm D call. Germline V gene lookup returns CDR1 DFQATT and CDR2 SNEGSKA (reference sequence). V gave up 6 bases and J gave up 6 bases, with 9 bases separating them. This CDR3 is 11 amino acids long. The CDR3 DNA sequence: TGCAGTGCAACGTCGGGTCAGCCCCAGCATTTT. Protein sequence: CSATSGQPQHF.

This clonotype was picked up a small number of times. V is TRBV27 and J is TRBJ2-1; the match to TRBD2 covers 9 bases. This CDR3 has 15 amino acids. Germline V lookup: CDR1 MNHEY, CDR2 SMNVEV (reference sequence). Trimming cost V 7 bases and J 4 bases; bases outside gene matches: 8. CDR3 residues: CASMAAGGSYNEQFF. The CDR3, as DNA: TGTGCCAGCATGGCAGCGGGGGGATCATACAATGAGCAGTTCTTC.

Only a few counts were recorded for this clonotype. The chain employs TRBV28 and TRBJ2-3, with D tentatively TRBD1 or TRBD2 (5 bases each). Germline values: CDR1 MDHEN, CDR2 SYDVKM. The V gene lost 2 bases and the J gene lost 2 bases, with 11 bases spanning the gap. The CDR3 is 15 amino acids. The CDR3 is CASSLVGATTDTQYF. CDR3 DNA sequence: TGTGCCAGCAGTTTAGTCGGGGCAACCACAGATACGCAGTATTTT. Looking up the rest from reference TRBV28 and TRBJ2-3 gives the full variable domain: DVKVTQSSRYLVKRTGEKVFLECVQDMDHENMFWYRQDPGLGLRLIYFSYDVKMKEKGDIPEGYSVSREKKERFSLILESASTNQTSMYLCASSLVGATTDTQYFGPGTRLTVL.

This clonotype has only a few counts. This chain connects TRBV29-1 to TRBJ1-2; 7 bases align to TRBD1. With V trimmed by 4 bases and J by 4 bases, 3 bases remained unmatched. From germline, CDR1 is SQVTM and CDR2 ANQGSEA. The CDR3 runs 12 residues. The CDR3, as DNA: TGCAGCGTTGGACAGGGACCCTATGGCTACACCTTC. Amino acids: CSVGQGPYGYTF.

J is TRBJ2-4 and V is TRBV18, with TRBD1 as a possible D gene (5 bases). The CDR3 is 16 residues long. Germline assignment: CDR1 KGHSH and CDR2 LQKENI. The V end lost 3 bases, the J end lost 0 bases, and 12 bases lay between the germline ends. The CDR3 sequence is CASSPGQILAKNIQYF. CDR3 sequence (DNA): TGTGCCAGCTCACCGGGGCAGATACTAGCCAAAAACATTCAGTACTTC.

This clonotype has more than one count but fewer than ten. The chain couples TRBV5-1 to TRBJ1-6; D is ambiguous. CDR1 SGHRS and CDR2 YFSETQ come from the germline V gene. The V gene lost 0 bases and the J gene lost 7 bases, with 8 bases spanning the gap. This CDR3 comprises 14 residues. As DNA, the CDR3 is TGCGCCAGCAGCTTGGCCAACTCAAATTCACCCCTCCACTTT. This encodes CASSLANSNSPLHF. Filled out from reference TRBV5-1 and TRBJ1-6, the complete variable domain reads KAGVTQTPRYLIKTRGQQVTLSCSPISGHRSVSWYQQTPGQGLQFLFEYFSETQRNKGNFPGRFSGRQFSNSRSEMNVSTLELGDSALYLCASSLANSNSPLHFGNGTRLTVT.

This chain joins TRBV4-1 and TRBJ2-3, with 7 bases that match TRBD2. V was pared by 0 bases and J by 1 base, with 7 bases of the junction left unmatched. The CDR3 totals 17 residues. Germline V gene sequence: CDR1 MGHRA, CDR2 YSYEKL. Here the CDR3 DNA reads TGCGCCAGCAGCCAAGAAGGGGCAGGGAGGGGCACAGATACGCAGTATTTT. Amino acid sequence: CASSQEGAGRGTDTQYF.

The V gene is TRBV2, the J gene TRBJ2-3; the D gene is possibly TRBD1 (6 bases). The CDR3 runs 15 residues. Trimming shortened V by 6 bases and J by 3 bases, and 16 bases separated the two germline ends. Germline CDR1 reads SNHLY; CDR2 reads FYNNEI. The chain's CDR3 is CASSLLAGETDTQYF. DNA for the CDR3: TGTGCCAGCAGCCTATTGGCAGGGGAAACAGATACGCAGTATTTT.

The J gene is TRBJ2-6, the V gene TRBV2, with D tentatively TRBD1 (6 bases). The germline V gene encodes CDR1 SNHLY and CDR2 FYNNEI. V lost 2 bases and J lost 4, with 12 bases in between. This CDR3 spans 16 amino acids. The CDR3 DNA reads as TGTGCCAGCAGTGAACTCAGGGGCCCCGGGGCCAACGTCCTGACTTTC. It is translated as CASSELRGPGANVLTF.

This clonotype was seen only a few times. The chain is built from TRBV10-3 and TRBJ1-1, with 8 positions matching TRBD1. Germline CDR1 and CDR2: ENHRY and SYGVKD. The CDR3 is 15 amino acids. Losses at the gene ends were 7 bases for V and 3 bases for J; bases not matched to a gene: 10. This chain's CDR3 is CAITITGGIDTEAFF. The DNA for the CDR3 is TGTGCCATCACTATTACAGGGGGAATCGACACTGAAGCTTTCTTT.

This clonotype has just a few counts. V and J are TRBV7-2 and TRBJ2-5; TRBD1 matches at 10 bases. V was clipped by 5 bases and J by 4 bases; unmatched bases: 4. Looked up from germline, CDR1 is SGHTA and CDR2 is FQGNSA. The CDR3 length is 14 residues. CDR3 in amino acids: CASSPWTGGETQYF. CDR3 in DNA: TGTGCCAGCAGCCCTTGGACAGGGGGAGAGACCCAGTACTTC.

A few counts support this clonotype. The chain recombines TRBV9 with TRBJ2-3; D is ambiguous. CDR1 SGDLS and CDR2 YYNGEE come from the germline V gene. This CDR3 comprises 14 residues. Deletions cut 0 bases from V and 5 bases from J, with 10 bases between. CDR3 amino acids: CASSVESSGDTQYF. As DNA, the CDR3 is TGTGCCAGCAGCGTAGAGAGCTCAGGAGATACGCAGTATTTT.

This clonotype was observed a handful of times. The chain joins TRBV3-1 to TRBJ1-1, with 8 bases aligning to TRBD1. Germline V gene data show CDR1 as LGHDT and CDR2 as YNNKEL (reference sequence). Losses at the gene ends were 3 bases for V and 11 bases for J; bases not matched to a gene: 5. This CDR3 region has 12 residues. The CDR3 DNA sequence: TGTGCCAGCAGCCATAAGGACAGGGCCGCTTTCTTT. This gives the protein CASSHKDRAAFF. Together with reference TRBV3-1 and TRBJ1-1, the CDR3 gives the full variable domain: DTAVSQTPKYLVTQMGNDKSIKCEQNLGHDTMYWYKQDSKKFLKIMFSYNNKELIINETVPNRFSPKSPDKAHLNLHINSLELGDSAVYFCASSHKDRAAFFGQGTRLTVV.

The chain combines TRBV21-1 with TRBJ2-3; the table's D call TRBD2 went unverified against the DNA. TRBV21-1 is a pseudogene segment. The length of the CDR3 is 17 residues. The CDR3 DNA is TGTGCCAGCAGCACCGAGGGCCCCATAGAAATAGGAGATACGCAGTATTTT. Protein sequence: CASSTEGPIEIGDTQYF.

Written as DNA, the CDR3 is TGTGCCATCAGAGAGGGACAGGGGGCGAGGGAGACCCAGTACTTC. It translates to CAIREGQGARETQYF. The chain uses TRBV10-3 and TRBJ2-5, with 12 nucleotides matching TRBD1. This CDR3 comprises 15 residues. Trimming cost V 6 bases and J 5 bases; bases outside gene matches: 7. Germline values: CDR1 ENHRY, CDR2 SYGVKD.

V and J are TRBV12-3 or TRBV12-4 and TRBJ2-7, with 11 bases fitting TRBD2. With 5 bases clipped from V and 2 bases from J, the junction kept 8 bases outside the gene matches. CDR3 length: 16 residues. CDR3 amino acids: CASSPTGTSGPYEQYF. The CDR3 coding sequence is TGTGCCAGCAGTCCCACCGGGACTAGCGGACCCTACGAGCAGTACTTC.

This CDR3 is CASSLAPSGSSDTQYF. The CDR3 bases are TGTGCCAGCAGCTTAGCGCCTTCGGGTTCCTCAGATACGCAGTATTTT. This chain joins TRBV7-6 and TRBJ2-3; D unclear. The V end lost 0 bases, the J end lost 4 bases, and 14 bases lay between the germline ends. The CDR3 is 16 amino acids. Germline loops: CDR1 SGHVS, CDR2 FNYEAQ. Using reference TRBV7-6 and TRBJ2-3 for the parts outside the CDR3, the full variable domain is GAGVSQSPRYKVTKRGQDVALRCDPISGHVSLYWYRQALGQGPEFLTYFNYEAQQDKSGLPNDRFSAERPEGSISTLTIQRTEQRDSAMYRCASSLAPSGSSDTQYFGPGTRLTVL.

This chain joins TRBV29-1 and TRBJ2-7, with a weak D call TRBD2 (5 bases). CDR1 is SQVTM, CDR2 ANQGSEA, per germline. The CDR3 loop spans 15 amino acids. Trimming removed 4 bases at V and 3 bases at J, with 19 bases between. The CDR3 coding sequence is TGCAGCGTTGCTAACAGAATCTCCCGGGACTACGAGCAGTACTTC. Translated, it gives CSVANRISRDYEQYF.

Many counts were recorded for this clonotype. V usage is TRBV10-3 and J usage is TRBJ2-3; no reliable D call. V lost 0 bases and J 7 bases, leaving 8 bases between the germline ends. From germline, CDR1 is ENHRY and CDR2 SYGVKD. This CDR3 is 13 amino acids long. The CDR3 here is CAISESGFYTQYF. Written as DNA, the CDR3 is TGTGCCATCAGTGAGTCAGGCTTCTATACGCAGTATTTT.